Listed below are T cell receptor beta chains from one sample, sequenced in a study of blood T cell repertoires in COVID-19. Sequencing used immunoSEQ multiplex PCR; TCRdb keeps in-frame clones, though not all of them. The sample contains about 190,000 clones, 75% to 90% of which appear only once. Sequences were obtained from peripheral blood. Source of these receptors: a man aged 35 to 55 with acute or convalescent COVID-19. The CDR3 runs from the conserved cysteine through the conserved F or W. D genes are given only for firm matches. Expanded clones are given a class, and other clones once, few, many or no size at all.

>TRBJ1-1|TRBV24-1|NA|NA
CATSEHTMNTEAFF
TGTGCCACCAGTGAACATACAATGAACACTGAAGCTTTCTTT
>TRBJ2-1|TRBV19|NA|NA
CASSRGSFNEQFF
TGTGCCAGTAGTCGTGGCTCCTTCAATGAGCAGTTCTTC
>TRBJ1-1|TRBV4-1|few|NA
CASSQVPGPNTEAFF
TGCGCCAGCAGCCAAGTTCCAGGGCCTAACACTGAAGCTTTCTTT
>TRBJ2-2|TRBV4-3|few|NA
CASSQDLSGVRTGELFF
TGCGCCAGCAGCCAAGACCTGTCGGGGGTCCGCACCGGGGAGCTGTTTTTT
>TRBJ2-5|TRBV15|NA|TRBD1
CATSRDLTGTGQSQTQYF
TGTGCCACCAGCAGAGACTTAACCGGGACAGGGCAGTCCCAGACCCAGTACTTC
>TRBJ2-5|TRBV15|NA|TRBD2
CATSRDLGLVRETQYF
TGTGCCACCAGCAGAGATCTGGGACTAGTCAGAGAGACCCAGTACTTC
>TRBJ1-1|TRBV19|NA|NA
CASSDSYTEAFF
TGTGCCAGTAGTGACAGCTACACTGAAGCTTTCTTT
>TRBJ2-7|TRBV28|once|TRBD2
CASSPPLITGGGSYEQYF
TGTGCCAGCAGTCCACCCCTAATTACCGGGGGGGGCTCCTACGAGCAGTACTTC
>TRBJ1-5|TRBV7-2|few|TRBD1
CASSLSTGSNQPQHF
TGTGCCAGCAGCCTATCGACAGGGAGCAATCAGCCCCAGCATTTT
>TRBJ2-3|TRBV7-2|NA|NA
CASSPRTGTDTQYF
TGTGCCAGCAGCCCGCGGACTGGCACAGATACGCAGTATTTT
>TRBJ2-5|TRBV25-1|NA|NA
CASSESSPRAHEETQYF
TGTGCCAGCAGTGAATCCTCGCCCAGGGCCCATGAGGAGACCCAGTACTTC
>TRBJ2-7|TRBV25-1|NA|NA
CASSESSIPGEQYF
TGTGCCAGCAGTGAATCTAGCATCCCTGGTGAGCAGTACTTC
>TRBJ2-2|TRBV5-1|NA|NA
CASSLTGGETGELFF
TGCGCCAGCAGCTTGACAGGGGGGGAAACCGGGGAGCTGTTTTTT
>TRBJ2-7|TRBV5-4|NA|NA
CASSAYSYEQYF
TGTGCCAGCAGCGCCTACAGCTACGAGCAGTACTTC